In this sample, the clone carrying this T cell receptor beta chain turned up a few times. The antigen remains unidentified. Sample barcodes and UMIs were carried by the TCR alpha and TCR beta cDNA libraries that 5'RACE generated with constant-segment primers. TCRdb fed the 5' RACE reads into MiXCR, producing one record per CDR3 protein. Here the sample spans about 360,000 distinct CDR3 sequences, under 15% being singletons. This record comes from a study of T-cell memory formation after mild COVID-19. Study conclusions and caveats: CD4+ contracting clones lay mainly in CM and EM, CD8+ ones in EMRA. Clones that contracted from day 15 to 85 were balanced CD4/CD8, while later expanders leaned CD4+.

The CDR3 is 16 residues long. V gave up 4 bases and J gave up 4 bases, with 16 bases separating them. CDR1 is SEHNR and CDR2 is FQNEAQ in the germline V gene (reference sequence). The sample was PBMCs or a T cell subset sorted from them (not recorded which). This TCR was sampled from a young man who had mild COVID-19 (a few samples of this study predate the infection). Cell type and time point are not known. The chain employs TRBV7-9 and TRBJ1-4; D not certain. The CDR3 region is CASSSRESNLNEKLFF. For the CDR3, the DNA is TGTGCCAGCAGCTCCCGGGAGTCAAACCTTAATGAAAAACTGTTTTTT.